Below are 29 T cell receptor beta chains sequenced from a single sample in a study of cytomegalovirus exposure and HLA in healthy donors. Primers: 60 Vbeta forward and 13 Jbeta reverse. TCRdb keeps only in-frame clones here, not all; method: immunoSEQ multiplex PCR. The sample consists of about 98,000 clones, 55% to 80% of them appearing once. Source material: PBMCs. These receptors all come from a female donor in good health and CMV-seronegative.

The J gene is TRBJ1-5, the V gene TRBV4-1; 8 bases align to TRBD1. CDR1 MGHRA and CDR2 YSYEKL come from the germline V gene. After removal of 4 bases from V and 5 bases from J, the junction contained 16 bases not matched to a gene. The CDR3 has 18 amino acids. CDR3 DNA sequence: TGCGCCAGCAGCCCCGCGGGACAGGAGTTCGGGGAACATCAGCCCCAGCATTTT. Encoded protein: CASSPAGQEFGEHQPQHF.

V usage is TRBV28 and J usage is TRBJ2-3; perhaps TRBD2 as D (6 bases). Germline V gene lookup returns CDR1 MDHEN and CDR2 SYDVKM. Trimming shortened V by 8 bases and J by 0 bases, and 12 bases separated the two germline ends. CDR3 size: 14 residues. The CDR3 DNA follows: TGTGCCAGCGGCGCGGGGACTAGCACAGATACGCAGTATTTT. Translation: CASGAGTSTDTQYF. Full variable domain (outside the CDR3, taken from reference TRBV28 and TRBJ2-3): DVKVTQSSRYLVKRTGEKVFLECVQDMDHENMFWYRQDPGLGLRLIYFSYDVKMKEKGDIPEGYSVSREKKERFSLILESASTNQTSMYLCASGAGTSTDTQYFGPGTRLTVL.

This clone was seen a few times. The V gene is TRBV21-1, the J gene TRBJ1-5. TRBV21-1 is listed as a pseudogene. This CDR3 is built from 20 residues. The CDR3 bases are TGTGCCAGGGAGGGGGAGGGGACTCGAAATACCCTAACGAGCAATCAGCCCCAGCATTTT. This sequence encodes CAREGEGTRNTLTSNQPQHF.

The CDR3 DNA is TGTGCCAGCAGCGTAGCCGGGACTAGCGGGCCCTCCTACGAGCAGTACTTC. It translates to CASSVAGTSGPSYEQYF. The chain recombines TRBV9 with TRBJ2-7; TRBD2 matches 12 bases. The CDR3 loop spans 17 amino acids. Germline CDR1 reads SGDLS; CDR2 reads YYNGEE. The trim removed 0 bases at V and 0 bases at J, leaving 4 bases unmatched.

The chain carries TRBV11-3 and TRBJ2-7; tentative D call: TRBD2 (5 bases). The CDR3 extends over 13 amino acids. Trimming cost V 4 bases and J 5 bases, with 12 bases left between them. Germline V gene data show CDR1 as SGHNT and CDR2 as YENEEA. The CDR3: CASSSPGSNEQYF. The CDR3 DNA is TGTGCCAGCAGCTCTCCGGGGAGCAACGAGCAGTACTTC.

The sample holds a few counts of this clone. The rearrangement links TRBV28 to TRBJ1-1; TRBD1 is a possible D gene (6 bases). Germline CDR1 and CDR2: MDHEN and SYDVKM. The V end was cut by 1 base, the J end by 4 bases, with 16 bases between. The CDR3 totals 16 residues. The CDR3 protein is CASSLSAGTLLTEAFF. In DNA form, the CDR3 reads TGTGCCAGCAGTTTATCCGCCGGGACACTCCTCACTGAAGCTTTCTTT. Full variable domain (missing parts from reference TRBV28 and TRBJ1-1): DVKVTQSSRYLVKRTGEKVFLECVQDMDHENMFWYRQDPGLGLRLIYFSYDVKMKEKGDIPEGYSVSREKKERFSLILESASTNQTSMYLCASSLSAGTLLTEAFFGQGTRLTVV.

This clone was observed a handful of times. This chain uses TRBV29-1 with TRBJ1-2; D gene uncertain. V lost 3 bases and J lost 3, with 8 bases in between. This CDR3 is built from 12 residues. Germline V CDR1 and CDR2: SQVTM, ANQGSEA. DNA for the CDR3: TGCAGCGTTGACGGACTGGACTATGGCTACACCTTC. Residues: CSVDGLDYGYTF. Complete variable domain (other parts from reference TRBV29-1 and TRBJ1-2): SAVISQKPSRDICQRGTSLTIQCQVDSQVTMMFWYRQQPGQSLTLIATANQGSEATYESGFVIDKFPISRPNLTFSTLTVSNMSPEDSSIYLCSVDGLDYGYTFGSGTRLTVV.

The V call is TRBV19, the J call TRBJ1-5, with TRBD1 identical over 7 bases. The junction had 10 bases not matched to a gene; V was cut back by 5 bases and J by 6 bases. Germline assignment: CDR1 LNHDA and CDR2 SQIVND (reference sequence). The CDR3 is 15 residues long. DNA of the CDR3: TGTGCCAGTAGTTTACAGGGGCAGGGGACTCAGCCCCAGCATTTT. Protein: CASSLQGQGTQPQHF.

Worth noting for this clone: An end of the junction does not agree with germline; a read error may underlie this. The chain is built from TRBV7-9 and TRBJ1-5; 7 nucleotides line up with TRBD1. The CDR3 runs 13 residues. Per germline, CDR1 SEHNR and CDR2 FQNEAQ (reference sequence). As DNA, the CDR3 is TGTTCCAGCAGCTCACAGGGGCGTCAGCCCCAGCATTTT. It is translated as CSSSSQGRQPQHF.

This clone came up a few times. V gene TRBV7-9 combines with J gene TRBJ2-3; 9 nucleotides line up with TRBD2. Germline-derived CDR1 and CDR2 are SEHNR and FQNEAQ (reference sequence). The length of the CDR3 is 17 residues. Trimming removed 5 bases from V and 0 bases from J; junction bases left unmatched: 9. This chain's CDR3 is CASSLPAGGFSTDTQYF. CDR3 nucleotide sequence: TGTGCCAGCAGCCTACCGGCGGGGGGGTTTAGCACAGATACGCAGTATTTT.

This clone was counted only a few times. V and J are TRBV30 and TRBJ1-1; D remains unclear. In germline, CDR1 is GTSNPN, CDR2 SVGIG (reference sequence). V was pared by 5 bases and J by 3 bases, with 7 bases between. The CDR3 is 11 residues long. The CDR3 loop is CAWGAYTEAFF. The CDR3 DNA reads TGTGCCTGGGGTGCGTACACTGAAGCTTTCTTT.

There are a few counts of this clone. The rearrangement links TRBV11-3 to TRBJ2-2; D is ambiguous. Per germline, CDR1 SGHNT and CDR2 YENEEA. V was shortened by 6 bases and J by 0 bases, with 5 bases between the two germline ends. The CDR3 is 13 amino acids. Written as DNA, the CDR3 is TGTGCCAGCAGGAGAACGAACACCGGGGAGCTGTTTTTT. It encodes CASRRTNTGELFF. Using reference TRBV11-3 and TRBJ2-2 for the parts outside the CDR3, the full variable domain is EAGVVQSPRYKIIEKKQPVAFWCNPISGHNTLYWYLQNLGQGPELLIRYENEEAVDDSQLPKDRFSAERLKGVDSTLKIQPAELGDSAVYLCASRRTNTGELFFGEGSRLTVL.

Note on this clone: One junction end does not reproduce the germline sequence, and a read error may be involved. The chain combines TRBV29-1 with TRBJ1-4; TRBD1 agrees at 9 bases. Per germline, CDR1 SQVTM and CDR2 ANQGSEA. This CDR3 has 17 residues. CDR3 protein: CTVAKGQGVPTNEKLFF. The CDR3 DNA reads as TGCACCGTTGCCAAGGGACAGGGTGTGCCAACTAATGAAAAACTGTTTTTT.

The chain couples TRBV15 to TRBJ1-2, with D uncertain. This CDR3 has 13 amino acids. Per the germline V gene, CDR1 is LNHNV and CDR2 is YYDKDF (reference sequence). The V gene lost 3 bases and the J gene lost 2 bases, with 7 bases spanning the gap. CDR3 sequence reads: CATSRRVNYGYTF. The CDR3 region has the DNA TGTGCCACCAGCAGGAGGGTCAACTATGGCTACACCTTC.

The rearrangement joins TRBV9 to TRBJ1-2, with D hard to call. Germline loops: CDR1 SGDLS, CDR2 YYNGEE. V was pared by 2 bases and J by 7 bases, with 12 bases between. The CDR3 has 13 amino acids. CDR3 in DNA: TGTGCCAGCAGCGTCCTCCCGCGCGGTGGCTACACCTTC. This encodes CASSVLPRGGYTF.

V and J are TRBV4-3 and TRBJ2-3, with 11 positions matching TRBD2. This CDR3 comprises 15 residues. Germline assignment: CDR1 LGHNA and CDR2 YSLEER. With 1 base clipped from V and 5 bases from J, the junction kept 2 bases outside the gene matches. This CDR3 is CASSQGLAGGDTQYF. The CDR3 bases are TGCGCCAGCAGCCAAGGGCTAGCGGGGGGAGATACGCAGTATTTT.

This clone turned up a few times. V is TRBV19 and J is TRBJ2-7, with TRBD2 matching 9 bases. The V gene's germline CDR1 is LNHDA and CDR2 SQIVND (reference sequence). The CDR3 runs to 22 residues. V shed 3 bases and J 3 bases; nucleotides not matched to a gene: 27. CDR3: CASSITRPGVLTESGRSYEQYF. The DNA for the CDR3 is TGTGCCAGTAGTATTACCCGCCCGGGGGTCTTAACCGAAAGCGGGAGGAGCTACGAGCAGTACTTC.

The chain is built from TRBV20-1 and TRBJ2-7; D call uncertain. Trimming shortened V by 3 bases and J by 9 bases, and 9 bases separated the two germline ends. The CDR3 extends over 10 amino acids. The germline V gene has CDR1 DFQATT and CDR2 SNEGSKA (reference sequence). CDR3 protein: CSARTSVQYF. CDR3 bases: TGCAGTGCTAGGACGAGCGTGCAGTACTTC.

This clone was counted between two and nine times. This CDR3 is also generated by other DNA sequences in the sample. V usage is TRBV29-1 and J usage is TRBJ1-2; tentatively, D is TRBD1 (5 bases). CDR1 and CDR2 from the germline V gene are SQVTM and ANQGSEA. Deletions cut 3 bases from V and 5 bases from J, with 13 bases between. This CDR3 comprises 13 residues. The CDR3 reads CSVEGGAGYGYTF. The DNA of the CDR3 is TGCAGCGTTGAGGGCGGGGCTGGGTATGGCTACACCTTC.

The chain employs TRBV5-1 and TRBJ1-1; tentative D call: TRBD1 (6 bases). The CDR3 extends over 15 amino acids. The V end was cut by 0 bases, the J end by 7 bases, with 16 bases between. Germline assignment: CDR1 SGHRS and CDR2 YFSETQ. Here the CDR3 reads CASSLEGGGKGEAFF. CDR3 DNA: TGCGCCAGCAGCTTGGAAGGGGGTGGAAAGGGTGAAGCTTTCTTT.

V usage is TRBV5-1 and J usage is TRBJ1-6; tentative D call: TRBD1 (5 bases). The germline CDR1 and CDR2 sequences are SGHRS and YFSETQ. The CDR3 runs 17 residues. Between the trimmed V and J ends, which lost 1 base and 8 bases, there was a span of 19 bases. The CDR3 DNA reads as TGCGCCAGCAGCTTGACAGGAGTTGGGGTTTCTTATTCACCCCTCCACTTT. It codes for CASSLTGVGVSYSPLHF.

The chain employs TRBV2 and TRBJ2-2; perhaps TRBD2 as D (5 bases). The germline gives CDR1 SNHLY, CDR2 FYNNEI. V gave up 6 bases and J gave up 4 bases, with 6 bases separating them. The CDR3 runs to 12 residues. The CDR3 coding sequence is TGTGCCAGCAGCCGGGGCACCGGGGAGCTGTTTTTT. Encoded protein: CASSRGTGELFF.

This chain joins TRBV7-8 and TRBJ1-1; TRBD1 might be the D (6 bases). The V end was cut by 5 bases, the J end by 1 base, with 14 bases between. Germline V gene lookup returns CDR1 SGHVS and CDR2 FQNEAQ. The CDR3 loop spans 15 amino acids. The CDR3 loop reads CASSRVGAPNTEAFF. The CDR3 DNA reads as TGTGCCAGCAGCCGTGTGGGGGCTCCGAACACTGAAGCTTTCTTT.

This clone was detected only a few times. The V call is TRBV19, the J call TRBJ2-3; 8 bases agree with TRBD2. CDR3 length: 14 amino acids. Germline V gives CDR1 LNHDA, CDR2 SQIVND (reference sequence). V shed 7 bases and J 0 bases; nucleotides not matched to a gene: 3. Here the CDR3 reads CASKASGSTDTQYF. CDR3 DNA sequence: TGTGCCAGTAAGGCTAGCGGGAGCACAGATACGCAGTATTTT.

The chain joins TRBV9 to TRBJ2-7; 7 bases line up with TRBD2. Germline lookup yields CDR1 SGDLS and CDR2 YYNGEE. The CDR3 sequence is 15 residues long. The V gene end was trimmed by 0 bases and the J gene end by 5 bases; junction bases not matched to a gene: 8. CDR3 amino acids: CASSVGGGSGNEQYF. Here the CDR3 DNA reads TGTGCCAGCAGCGTAGGGGGAGGGAGCGGCAACGAGCAGTACTTC.

The rearrangement uses TRBV6-1 and TRBJ1-5; 9 bases match TRBD1. Per germline, CDR1 MNHNS and CDR2 SASEGT. This CDR3 is 15 amino acids long. With V trimmed by 6 bases and J by 2 bases, 5 bases remained unmatched. The CDR3 nucleotides are TGTGCCAGCAGCGGGGACAGGGTAGGCAATCAGCCCCAGCATTTT. It translates to CASSGDRVGNQPQHF.

The V and J genes are TRBV10-2 and TRBJ2-7; 14 nucleotides agree with TRBD2. The CDR3 loop spans 16 amino acids. CDR1 and CDR2 (germline): WSHSY, SAAADI. The J segment lost 5 bases and the V segment lost 4 bases, leaving 7 bases of the junction unmatched. The CDR3 loop reads CASSVRGTSGGNEQYF. The DNA for the CDR3 is TGCGCCAGCAGTGTCCGAGGGACTAGCGGGGGAAACGAGCAGTACTTC.

The V and J genes are TRBV7-9 and TRBJ2-1, with D possibly TRBD2 on 7 matching bases. V was pared by 5 bases and J by 0 bases, with 17 bases between. The CDR3 length is 17 residues. Germline V gives CDR1 SEHNR, CDR2 FQNEAQ (reference sequence). This CDR3 is CASSPSRGAGSYNEQFF. The CDR3 DNA reads as TGTGCCAGCAGCCCCAGCCGGGGGGCGGGCTCCTACAATGAGCAGTTCTTC.

This clone has more than one count but fewer than ten. Mismatch with germline at one junction end may stem from a read error. V usage is TRBV7-3 and J usage is TRBJ2-3; TRBD1 matches 7 bases. This CDR3 contains 18 residues. Germline loops: CDR1 SGHTA, CDR2 FQGTGA. The DNA of the CDR3 is TGTGCCATCAGCTTAGCTACAAACCGGGACAGCCCCACAGATACGCAGTATTTT. As protein: CAISLATNRDSPTDTQYF.